This entry concerns a single T cell receptor (beta chain). No antigen is known for it. No much larger clone exists at a distance of one base, and base qualities are not known. The record originates from a study of PD-1 blockade in classical Hodgkin lymphoma (dated by TCRdb to the early 2020s). About the full investigation: Nivolumab dosing was 3 mg/kg intravenously every 2 weeks, continuing until either disease progression or unacceptable toxicity. A peripheral blood immune signature of response to PD-1 blockade in classical Hodgkin lymphoma was defined using TCR beta sequencing and CyTOF.

The time point label, as the study defines it: cycle 1 day 1 (C1D1), immediately before nivolumab initiation. All trial patients had relapsed after autologous stem cell transplantation, with cohorts A, B and C differing in prior brentuximab vedotin exposure. The trial cohort comprised roughly 50 patients with relapsed/refractory classical Hodgkin lymphoma whose best overall responses were complete response, partial response or progressive disease. In the multi-cohort phase II CheckMate 205 trial, trial patients received single-agent nivolumab. An independent review committee assessed best overall response using the 2007 International Working Group response criteria. Trial PBMCs were collected immediately before nivolumab initiation (C1D1) and during therapy at cycle 2 day 1 and cycle 4 day 1. After peripheral blood was drawn into 8 mL Vacutainer Cell Preparation Tubes, PBMCs were isolated by centrifugation and then cryopreserved.

Genomic DNA was isolated using the Qiagen DNeasy kit from unsorted PBMCs as well as from negatively selected CD4+ and CD8+ fractions. Using primers that anneal to V and J segments, immunoSEQ multiplex PCR amplified the TCR beta CDR3 regions. A synthetic immune receptor repertoire was used to minimize amplification bias, and any residual bias was removed computationally once sequencing was done. As for how the authors treated the data: Repertoire diversity was quantified as the Shannon entropy index using custom Python scripts. Unsorted, CD4+ and CD8+ repertoires were examined separately, except in combined analyses, for which CD4+ and CD8+ sequences were merged in silico. A clone counted as expanded when the clone's frequency after treatment rose at least 2-fold relative to C1D1, and clones undetected at baseline were given a pseudocount of 0.5. Clones with 0 or 1 copy at C1D1 were classified as singleton clones, and clones with 2 or more copies were classified as non-singleton clones. By matching protein sequences in sorted samples from the same patient, clones expanded in unsorted samples were annotated as CD4+, CD8+ or unknown. Wilcoxon tests on paired samples were used to test diversity changes from C1D1 to C4D1. TCRdb's version of the immuneACCESS table is confined to in-frame rearrangements and falls short of the full clone set. An unresolved V gene accounts for under half of the shortfall where checked; the remainder is of unknown origin. From that table come the V and J calls and clone size; the DNA was used to work out D and trimming. The sample records roughly 40,000 clones, 88% of which are singletons. The ten largest clones take up roughly a tenth of the sample.

V loses 2 bases at its end and J loses 5 bases; junction bases beyond the gene matches: 7. According to the germline V gene, CDR1 reads MGHRA and CDR2 reads YSYEKL. The CDR3 numbers 16 residues from cysteine through phenylalanine. The read is trimmed to its CDR3 DNA, 48 bases read in frame from base 1. Overall study results and their limits: Patients starting nivolumab less than 1 year after ASCT had lower diversity and were excluded from later analyses to avoid confounding by immune reconstitution. The study was restricted to a single clinical trial cohort, and the causes of repertoire differences, possibly disease activity or prior therapy, were left undefined. Among trial patients, those achieving complete response had baseline diversity similar to that of newly diagnosed patients, while diversity was significantly lower in partial responders and progressors. Newly diagnosed patients were reported to have lower baseline TCR diversity than healthy donors, and relapsed/refractory patients were reported to have lower baseline TCR diversity still. A significant rise by C4D1 was seen in CD4+ but not CD8+ TCR diversity (p=0.0027 vs p=0.16), with the rise being most apparent in complete responders (p=0.02).

The sequence is built from TRBV4-1 and TRBJ2-7; 12 nucleotides in the junction match TRBD2. The sequence was obtained from a human donor with classical Hodgkin lymphoma. This specimen was peripheral blood mononuclear cells (PBMCs), taken at baseline. CDR3 reads: CASSQRSSGGAHEQYF. The DNA is as follows: TGCGCCAGCAGCCAACGCTCTAGCGGGGGGGCCCACGAGCAGTACTTC.